The clone carrying this T cell receptor (beta chain) was seen a few times. This sample was taken from a study of blood T cell repertoires in COVID-19. Study summary: The origin of the acute and convalescent COVID-19 samples was the United States, Italy and Spain. The analysed material was cDNA or gDNA that came from T cells, B-cell-depleted T cells, or PBMCs.

The germline V gene encodes CDR1 KGHSH and CDR2 LQKENI. V shed 0 bases and J 4 bases; nucleotides not matched to a gene: 9. This CDR3 contains 16 residues. Per the original data handling: Amplified reference gene primers provided the basis for estimating nucleated cell counts. Some clones are missing from TCRdb's copy, which holds only in-frame ones; the method was immunoSEQ multiplex PCR. V and J calls and clone size are as listed in that table; D and trimming were resolved from the DNA. The repertoire holds approximately 300,000 clones, with approximately 85% as singletons. Either two negative PCRs, clearance, or symptom resolution qualified Cohort 3 donors as recovered.

The sequence was collected from a woman in her thirties who had recovered from COVID-19. The J gene is TRBJ2-7, the V gene TRBV18, with 7 positions matching TRBD1. The sequenced material came from PBMCs or T cells enriched from blood (not recorded which). In DNA form, the CDR3 reads TGTGCCAGCTCACCACCGGTAGGGGGCGGCCGGTACGAGCAGTACTTC. It specifies CASSPPVGGGRYEQYF.